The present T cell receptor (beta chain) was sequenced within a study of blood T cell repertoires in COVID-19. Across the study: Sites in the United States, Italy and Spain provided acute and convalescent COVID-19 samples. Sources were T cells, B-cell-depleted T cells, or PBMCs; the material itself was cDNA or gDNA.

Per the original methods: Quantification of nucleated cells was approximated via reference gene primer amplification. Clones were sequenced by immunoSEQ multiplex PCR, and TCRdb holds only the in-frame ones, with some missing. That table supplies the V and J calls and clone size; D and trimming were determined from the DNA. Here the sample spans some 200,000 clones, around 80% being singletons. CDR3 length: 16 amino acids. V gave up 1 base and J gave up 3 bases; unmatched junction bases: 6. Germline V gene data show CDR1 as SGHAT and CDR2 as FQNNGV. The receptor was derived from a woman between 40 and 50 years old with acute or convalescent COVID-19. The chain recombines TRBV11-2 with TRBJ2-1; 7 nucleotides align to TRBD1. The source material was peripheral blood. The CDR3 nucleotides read TGTGCCAGCAGCTTAGGAGAGGGGGCGGGCTACAATGAGCAGTTCTTC. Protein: CASSLGEGAGYNEQFF.